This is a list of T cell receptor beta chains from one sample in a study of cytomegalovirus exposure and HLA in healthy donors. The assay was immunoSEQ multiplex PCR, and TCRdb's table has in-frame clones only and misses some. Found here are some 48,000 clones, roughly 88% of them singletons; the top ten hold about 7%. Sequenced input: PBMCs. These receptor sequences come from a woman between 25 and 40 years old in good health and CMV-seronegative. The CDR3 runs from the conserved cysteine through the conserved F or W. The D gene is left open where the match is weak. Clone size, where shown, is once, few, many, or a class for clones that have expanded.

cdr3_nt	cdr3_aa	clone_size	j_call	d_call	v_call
TGTGCCAGCAGTTTTGGACAGGGACGAGCTTTCTTT	CASSFGQGRAFF	.	TRBJ1-1	TRBD1	TRBV27
TGTGCCAGTAGTATAGGGACAGGGAGCTACGAGCAGTACTTC	CASSIGTGSYEQYF	.	TRBJ2-7	TRBD1	TRBV19
TGTGCCTGGGGGCACAGGGGTGGAAACACCATATATTTT	CAWGHRGGNTIYF	.	TRBJ1-3	TRBD1	TRBV30
TGTGCCAGCAGTGAGTTTGGAGGGTCCGGGGAGCAGTACTTC	CASSEFGGSGEQYF	.	TRBJ2-7	.	TRBV6-4
TGTGCCAGCAGCGTAGGCCAGGTCAATGAGCAGTTCTTC	CASSVGQVNEQFF	.	TRBJ2-1	.	TRBV9
TGTGCCAGTAGTATATCCCAGGGCCGAAATCAGCCCCAGCATTTT	CASSISQGRNQPQHF	.	TRBJ1-5	.	TRBV19
TGTGCCAGCAGTGCAGGACTAGCGGTATACAATGAGCAGTTCTTC	CASSAGLAVYNEQFF	once	TRBJ2-1	TRBD2	TRBV27
TGTGCCAGCAGCTTAGAGCCTTTCACAGATACGCAGTATTTT	CASSLEPFTDTQYF	few	TRBJ2-3	.	TRBV7-8
TGCGCCAGCAGTGCAAGGGGACTTTCCTTGAACACTGAAGCTTTCTTT	CASSARGLSLNTEAFF	.	TRBJ1-1	.	TRBV10-2
TGTGCCAGTAGTATCGACACTCACAAAAACATTCAGTACTTC	CASSIDTHKNIQYF	once	TRBJ2-4	.	TRBV19
TGCGCCAGCAGGGCTAGCGGGGATTTATACGAGCAGTACTTC	CASRASGDLYEQYF	.	TRBJ2-7	TRBD2	TRBV5-1
TGCGCCAGCAGCCAAGAAACCGGAGATACGCAGTATTTT	CASSQETGDTQYF	.	TRBJ2-3	.	TRBV4-3
TGTGCCAGCAGTGAAGTGAACCAGGTGGGCTATGGCTACACCTTC	CASSEVNQVGYGYTF	.	TRBJ1-2	.	TRBV2
TGCGCCAGCAGCTATTACAGTCCAACTAATGAAAAACTGTTTTTT	CASSYYSPTNEKLFF	.	TRBJ1-4	.	TRBV5-1
TGTGCCAGCAGCTTAGATTCCAGGGGTGAAGCTTTCTTT	CASSLDSRGEAFF	.	TRBJ1-1	.	TRBV11-2
TGTGCCAGCAGCCTCAACACTGAAGCTTTCTTT	CASSLNTEAFF	.	TRBJ1-1	.	TRBV7-9
TGTGCCAGCAGCTTTTGGGCTAGCGGGAGCCGGTCCCAAGAGACCCAGTACTTC	CASSFWASGSRSQETQYF	.	TRBJ2-5	TRBD2	TRBV5-6
TGTGCCAGCAGAAACCCGACAGACGATTATGGCTACACCTTC	CASRNPTDDYGYTF	.	TRBJ1-2	.	TRBV7-3
TGTGCCACACAGACAGGGGGAACGGGACAGCCCCAGCATTTT	CATQTGGTGQPQHF	.	TRBJ1-5	TRBD1	TRBV7-9
TGCGCCAGCAGGGAGGTAGGGAGACCCTATGGCTACACCTTC	CASREVGRPYGYTF	.	TRBJ1-2	.	TRBV4-1
TGTGCCAGCAGCTTAGGCGGCAGGGGCGCGTCGGAGACCCAGTACTTC	CASSLGGRGASETQYF	.	TRBJ2-5	.	TRBV7-7
TGTGCCAGTAGTATCCAGGGATTAGGCTATGGCTACACCTTC	CASSIQGLGYGYTF	.	TRBJ1-2	.	TRBV19
TGTGCCAGCAGCGTTCTGCGGGGGACTTCCTACAATGAGCAGTTCTTC	CASSVLRGTSYNEQFF	.	TRBJ2-1	TRBD2	TRBV11-2
TGTGCCAGCAACGAAGGGGGCAGAACAGAAAAACTGTTTTTT	CASNEGGRTEKLFF	.	TRBJ1-4	TRBD1	TRBV5-6
TGCGCCAGCAGCCCGCTAAGCGGGACTCCCTACGAGCAGTACTTC	CASSPLSGTPYEQYF	once	TRBJ2-7	TRBD2	TRBV5-1
TGTGCCAGCAGTTTATCCCATCTCCTTGGGCAGGGGAACTATGGCTACACCTTC	CASSLSHLLGQGNYGYTF	once	TRBJ1-2	.	TRBV28
TGTGCCAGCAGCCTCCCGGGACAGGGGTTCGCTTTCTTT	CASSLPGQGFAFF	.	TRBJ1-1	TRBD1	TRBV7-9
TGTGCCAGCAGCCCATACAGGGGCAATCAGCCCCAGCATTTT	CASSPYRGNQPQHF	few	TRBJ1-5	.	TRBV6-5
TGTGCCAGCAGTGATTCAGGACGGACAGGGATAAACTATGGCTACACCTTC	CASSDSGRTGINYGYTF	.	TRBJ1-2	TRBD1	TRBV2
TGTGCCAGCAGTCCCTCCGCGGCAGGGGTCGAAGAGACCCAGTACTTC	CASSPSAAGVEETQYF	.	TRBJ2-5	.	TRBV27
TGCAGCGTACGGACAGGGGGCAGCAACACTGAAGCTTTCTTT	CSVRTGGSNTEAFF	.	TRBJ1-1	TRBD1	TRBV29-1
TGTGCCAGCAGCGGTCGGGGGATCTATGGCTACACCTTC	CASSGRGIYGYTF	.	TRBJ1-2	.	TRBV9
TGCGCCAGCAGCCAAGACTCTCCTAGCGGACGGGACGAGCAGTACTTC	CASSQDSPSGRDEQYF	.	TRBJ2-7	TRBD2	TRBV4-3
TGTGCCAGCAGCCTCGAGGGGCTAGCGGGAGGCGAGCAGTACTTC	CASSLEGLAGGEQYF	.	TRBJ2-7	TRBD2	TRBV11-2
TGTGCCAGCAGTTACGGGGCAGGCTCCTACAATGAGCAGTTCTTC	CASSYGAGSYNEQFF	.	TRBJ2-1	.	TRBV6-5
TGTGCCAGCAGCTCTACTAGAGCCTACGAGCAGTACTTC	CASSSTRAYEQYF	.	TRBJ2-7	.	TRBV7-2
TGTGCCAGCAGTCCCCGGACACTGACTAACTATGGCTACACCTTC	CASSPRTLTNYGYTF	.	TRBJ1-2	.	TRBV27
TGTGCCTGGAGCTACCGGACAGGAAGTCTCAATCAGCCCCAGCATTTT	CAWSYRTGSLNQPQHF	.	TRBJ1-5	TRBD1	TRBV30
TGTGCCAGCAGTTTACCGAACCGGGACGGGACATTGGACACCGGGGAGCTGTTTTTT	CASSLPNRDGTLDTGELFF	.	TRBJ2-2	.	TRBV28
TGCGCCAGGACAAACTTAGGGGGTTATGGCTACACCTTC	CARTNLGGYGYTF	.	TRBJ1-2	.	TRBV5-1
TGTGCCAGCAAGATGGGACTAGCTGCGCGGGAGCAGTACTTC	CASKMGLAAREQYF	once	TRBJ2-7	TRBD2	TRBV28